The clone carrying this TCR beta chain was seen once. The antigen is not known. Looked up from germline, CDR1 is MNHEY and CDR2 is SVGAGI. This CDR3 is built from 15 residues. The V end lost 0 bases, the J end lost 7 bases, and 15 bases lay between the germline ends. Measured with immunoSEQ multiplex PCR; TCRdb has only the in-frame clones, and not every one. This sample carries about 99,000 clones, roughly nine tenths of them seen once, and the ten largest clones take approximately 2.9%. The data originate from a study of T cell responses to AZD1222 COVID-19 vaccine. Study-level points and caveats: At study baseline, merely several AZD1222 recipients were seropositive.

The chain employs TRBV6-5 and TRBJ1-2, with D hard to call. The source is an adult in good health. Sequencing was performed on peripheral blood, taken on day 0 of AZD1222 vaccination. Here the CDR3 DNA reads TGTGCCAGCAGTTACTCTATTGGTGGCCGCGGTGGCTACACCTTC. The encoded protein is CASSYSIGGRGGYTF.